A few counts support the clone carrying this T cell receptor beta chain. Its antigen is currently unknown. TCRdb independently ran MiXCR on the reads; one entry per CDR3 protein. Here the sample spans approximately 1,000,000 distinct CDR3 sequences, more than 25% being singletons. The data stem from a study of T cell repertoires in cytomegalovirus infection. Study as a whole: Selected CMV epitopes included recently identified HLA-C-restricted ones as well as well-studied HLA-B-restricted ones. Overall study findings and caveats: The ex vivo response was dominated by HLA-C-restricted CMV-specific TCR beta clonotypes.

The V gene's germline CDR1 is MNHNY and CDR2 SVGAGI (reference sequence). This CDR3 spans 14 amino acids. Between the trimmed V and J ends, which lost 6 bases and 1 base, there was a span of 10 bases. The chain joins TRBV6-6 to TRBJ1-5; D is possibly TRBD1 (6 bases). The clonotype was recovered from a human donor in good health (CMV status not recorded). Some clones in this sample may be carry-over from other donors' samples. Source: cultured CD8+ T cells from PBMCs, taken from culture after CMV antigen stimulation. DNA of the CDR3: TGTGCCAGCAGCTGGGACATGAGCAATCAGCCCCAGCATTTT. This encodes CASSWDMSNQPQHF.